This T cell receptor beta chain stems from a study of shared clonotypes between healthy human individuals. Study-wide findings and caveats: Generation probabilities of non-shared clonotypes were lower (relative to those shared by all four donors). Naive subsets usually exceeded memory subsets in estimated richness.

CDR1 and CDR2 from the germline V gene are SGHVS and FNYEAQ. Trimming removed 5 bases at V and 4 bases at J, with 12 bases between. The CDR3 runs 14 residues. This clone was picked up many times. Its antigen remains unidentified. Other DNA sequences in the sample encode the same CDR3. Data came from immunoSEQ multiplex PCR; TCRdb stores just in-frame clones and leaves some out. This table holds about 320,000 clones, around 87% found once. This sequence joins TRBV7-6 and TRBJ2-1, with no clear D. Sequencing was carried out using memory CD8+ T cells sorted from blood. The subset was: CD45RO+ cells pooled with CCR7-negative TemRA cells. The origin of this receptor is a man younger than 35 in good health. Here the CDR3 reads CASSPSGAYNEQFF. The CDR3 DNA reads as TGTGCCAGCAGCCCCTCCGGAGCGTACAATGAGCAGTTCTTC.